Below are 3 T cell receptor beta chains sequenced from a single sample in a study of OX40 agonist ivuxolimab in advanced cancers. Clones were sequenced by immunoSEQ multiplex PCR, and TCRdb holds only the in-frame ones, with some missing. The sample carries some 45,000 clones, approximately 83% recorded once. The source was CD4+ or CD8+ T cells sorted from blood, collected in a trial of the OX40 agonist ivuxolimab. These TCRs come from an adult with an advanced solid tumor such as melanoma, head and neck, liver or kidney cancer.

The CDR3 loop is CASSPRTGLGYGYTF. The CDR3 nucleotides read TGTGCCAGCAGTCCCAGGACAGGGCTGGGCTATGGCTACACCTTC. This chain joins TRBV27 and TRBJ1-2, with TRBD1 identical over 8 bases. Germline CDR1 reads MNHEY; CDR2 reads SMNVEV (reference sequence). The length of the CDR3 is 15 residues. The junction had 9 bases not matched to a gene; V was cut back by 5 bases and J by 4 bases.

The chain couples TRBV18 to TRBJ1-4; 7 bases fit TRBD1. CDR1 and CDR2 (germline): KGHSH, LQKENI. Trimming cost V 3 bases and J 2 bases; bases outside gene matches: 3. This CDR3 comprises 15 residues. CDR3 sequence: CASSPPGGTNEKLFF. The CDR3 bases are TGTGCCAGCTCACCCCCAGGGGGGACTAATGAAAAACTGTTTTTT.

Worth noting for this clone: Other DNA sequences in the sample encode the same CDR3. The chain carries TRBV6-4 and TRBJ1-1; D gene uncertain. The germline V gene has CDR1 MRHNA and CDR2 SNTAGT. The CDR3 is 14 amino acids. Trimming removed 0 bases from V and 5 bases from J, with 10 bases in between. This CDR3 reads CASSDSSRGTEAFF. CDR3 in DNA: TGTGCCAGCAGTGACTCGAGTCGAGGGACTGAAGCTTTCTTT.